The clone carrying this T cell receptor beta chain was detected only a few times. Antigen: not known. Gene names and germline refer to mouse. Sequencing ends 4 residues short of the CDR3 end; the germline J gene provides the rest. The data originate from a study of CD8+ T cells in alopecia areata. Overall study context: Female C3H/HeJ mice aged roughly 6-10 weeks were given skin from C3H/HeJ graft donors, about 6-13 months old, that had spontaneous alopecia.

RNA was isolated and reverse transcribed to cDNA, the sequencing template. Some clones are missing from TCRdb's copy, which holds only in-frame ones; the method was immunoSEQ multiplex PCR. There are 15,000 to 20,000 clones in the sample, none observed a single time. Overall study findings and caveats: Sequencing of scalp samples also captures resident alphabeta T cells of normal skin. Clonality was higher in lesional than normal scalp, especially in alopecia totalis/universalis.

J was trimmed by 4 bases and V by 5 bases; bases with no gene match: 3. Germline V CDR1 and CDR2: FNHDT, SITEND (reference sequence). The CDR3 extends over 14 amino acids. A sort of pooled cutaneous lymph node cells used CD4, CD8alpha, NKG2D, NKG2ACE and other stains. This sequence was found in a C3H/HeJ mouse with alopecia areata. Mice of this strain are of MHC haplotype H2-k. The sample was CD8+ T cells sorted from a lymph node. The chain uses TRBV19 and TRBJ1-4; 9 nucleotides align to TRBD1. CDR3 protein: CASRGTGLNERLFF. Incomplete CDR3 DNA: TGTGCCAGCAGGGGGACAGGGCTCAACGAA.